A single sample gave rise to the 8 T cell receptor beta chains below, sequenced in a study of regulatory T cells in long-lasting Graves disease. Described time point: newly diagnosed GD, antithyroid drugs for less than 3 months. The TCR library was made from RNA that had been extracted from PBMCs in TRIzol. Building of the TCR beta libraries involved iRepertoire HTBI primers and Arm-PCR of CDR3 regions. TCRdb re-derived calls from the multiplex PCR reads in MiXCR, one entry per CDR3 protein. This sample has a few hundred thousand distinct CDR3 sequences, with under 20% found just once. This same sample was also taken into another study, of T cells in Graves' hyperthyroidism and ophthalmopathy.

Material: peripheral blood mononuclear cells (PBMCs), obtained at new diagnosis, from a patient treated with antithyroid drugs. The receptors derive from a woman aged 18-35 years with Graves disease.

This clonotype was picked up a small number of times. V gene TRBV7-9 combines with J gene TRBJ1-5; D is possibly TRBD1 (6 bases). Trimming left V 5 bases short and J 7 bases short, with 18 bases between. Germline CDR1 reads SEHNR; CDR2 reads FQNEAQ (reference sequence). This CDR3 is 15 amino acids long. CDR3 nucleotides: TGTGCCAGCAGCCCTTGGACAGAGGAAGGACAGCCCCAGCATTTT. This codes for CASSPWTEEGQPQHF.

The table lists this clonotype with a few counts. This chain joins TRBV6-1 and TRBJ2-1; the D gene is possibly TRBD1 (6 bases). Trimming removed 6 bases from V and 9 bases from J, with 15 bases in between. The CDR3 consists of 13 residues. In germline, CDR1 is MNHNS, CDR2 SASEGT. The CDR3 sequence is CASSETGWGEQFF. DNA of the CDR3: TGTGCCAGCAGCGAAACAGGGTGGGGTGAGCAGTTCTTC.

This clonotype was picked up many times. CDR3 sequence reads: CASSLLLGETQYF. CDR3 nucleotides: TGCGCCAGCAGCTTGTTACTCGGAGAGACCCAGTACTTC. This chain uses TRBV5-1 with TRBJ2-5; D not certain. V was trimmed by 1 base and J by 4 bases, leaving 8 bases between them. Per germline, CDR1 SGHRS and CDR2 YFSETQ. CDR3 length equals 13 residues.

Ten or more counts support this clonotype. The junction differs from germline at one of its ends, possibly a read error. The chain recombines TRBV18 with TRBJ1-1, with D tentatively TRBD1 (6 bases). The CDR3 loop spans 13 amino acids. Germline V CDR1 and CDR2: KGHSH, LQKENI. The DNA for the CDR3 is TGTGCCAGCTCCCAGGGGTCAAACACCGAAGCTTTCTTT. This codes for CASSQGSNTEAFF.

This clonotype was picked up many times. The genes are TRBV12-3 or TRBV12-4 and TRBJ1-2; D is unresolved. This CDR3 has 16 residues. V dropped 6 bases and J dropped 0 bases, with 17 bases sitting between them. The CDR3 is CASRGPLKAANYGYTF. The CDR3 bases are TGTGCCAGCAGGGGCCCCCTTAAGGCAGCTAACTATGGCTACACCTTC.

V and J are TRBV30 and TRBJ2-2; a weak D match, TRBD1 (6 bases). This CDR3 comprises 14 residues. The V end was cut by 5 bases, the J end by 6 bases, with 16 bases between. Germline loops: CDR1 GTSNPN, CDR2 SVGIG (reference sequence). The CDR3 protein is CAWAQGMGAGELFF. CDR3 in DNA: TGTGCCTGGGCCCAGGGGATGGGTGCCGGGGAGCTGTTTTTT.

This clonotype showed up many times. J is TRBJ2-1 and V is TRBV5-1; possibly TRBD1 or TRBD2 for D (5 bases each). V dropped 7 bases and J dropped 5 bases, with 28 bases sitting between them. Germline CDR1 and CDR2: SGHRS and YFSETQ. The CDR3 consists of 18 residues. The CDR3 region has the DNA TGCGCCAGCGCGACCGGGACCCCGGGGATTTTAACTCACAATGAGCAGTTCTTC. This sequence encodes CASATGTPGILTHNEQFF.

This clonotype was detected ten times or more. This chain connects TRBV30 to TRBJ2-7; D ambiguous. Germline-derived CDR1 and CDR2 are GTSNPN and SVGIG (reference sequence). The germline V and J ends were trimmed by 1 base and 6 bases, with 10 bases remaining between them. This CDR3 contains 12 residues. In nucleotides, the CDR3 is TGTGCCTGGAGTGATCCCGGGCCCGAGCAGTACTTC. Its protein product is CAWSDPGPEQYF.